What follows are 31 T cell receptor beta chains derived from one specimen sequenced in a study of glioma-infiltrating T cells. TCR alpha and beta CDR3 regions were amplified from RNA using iRepertoire nested multiplex PCR. Each CDR3 protein gets one entry after TCRdb re-called the multiplex PCR reads with MiXCR. The sample carries approximately 110,000 distinct CDR3 sequences, 20% to 25% recorded once. What was sequenced was glioma tissue, nonneoplastic brain tissue, or PBMCs (not recorded which). All receptors come from a human donor with low-grade glioma or glioblastoma, undergoing nonglioma brain surgery, or in good health (not recorded which).

This clonotype was counted ten times or more. The rearrangement links TRBV20-1 to TRBJ2-1, with TRBD2 matching over 10 bases. V trimming: 6 bases; J trimming: 5 bases; junction bases outside the gene matches: 7. The CDR3 is 14 amino acids. The germline gives CDR1 DFQATT, CDR2 SNEGSKA (reference sequence). For the CDR3, the DNA is TGCAGTGCACTCAGCGGGAGGGTCGACAATGAGCAGTTCTTC. This translates into CSALSGRVDNEQFF.

This clonotype was recorded many times. The V call is TRBV20-1, the J call TRBJ2-7; either TRBD1 or TRBD2 may supply D (5 bases each). The length of the CDR3 is 14 residues. Germline V gene data show CDR1 as DFQATT and CDR2 as SNEGSKA (reference sequence). V lost 5 bases, J lost 2 bases, and 16 bases lay in between. CDR3 amino acids: CSAVVRDRPYEQYF. Written as DNA, the CDR3 is TGCAGTGCTGTAGTCCGGGACCGCCCCTACGAGCAGTACTTC.

This rearrangement joins TRBV13 to TRBJ2-7; 8 positions match TRBD2. The CDR3 loop spans 14 amino acids. V was clipped by 4 bases and J by 2 bases; unmatched bases: 4. Germline V gene data show CDR1 as PRHDT and CDR2 as FYEKMQ (reference sequence). The CDR3 nucleotides read TGTGCCAGCAGCTATAGCGGGGACCCCTACGAGCAGTACTTC. Amino acid sequence: CASSYSGDPYEQYF.

In its sample, this clonotype was seen many times. The rearrangement joins TRBV20-1 to TRBJ2-7, with TRBD2 identical over 9 bases. With 5 bases clipped from V and 3 bases from J, the junction kept 5 bases outside the gene matches. CDR1 is DFQATT and CDR2 is SNEGSKA in the germline V gene (reference sequence). The CDR3 runs to 13 residues. The CDR3 DNA reads TGCAGTGCTCAGAGCGGGGGGAGCTACGAGCAGTACTTC. This translates into CSAQSGGSYEQYF.

This clonotype was detected ten times or more. This chain connects TRBV4-1 to TRBJ1-3; D may be TRBD1 (5 bases). Germline lookup yields CDR1 MGHRA and CDR2 YSYEKL. The V end was cut by 1 base, the J end by 4 bases, with 14 bases between. This CDR3 comprises 16 residues. CDR3 loop: CASSQGRGSWGNTIYF. CDR3 coding DNA: TGCGCCAGCAGCCAAGGGAGGGGCAGCTGGGGAAACACCATATATTTT.

Regarding this clonotype: This may arise from a read error, as a much more abundant clone is one base away. This chain joins TRBV19 and TRBJ1-5; D perhaps matches TRBD1 (5 bases). From germline, CDR1 is LNHDA and CDR2 SQIVND (reference sequence). The CDR3 extends over 18 amino acids. CDR3 nucleotide sequence: TGTGCCAGTAGGCCAGGGTTCCCCAAAGAGATGAGCAATCGGCCCCAGCATTTT. Encoded protein: CASRPGFPKEMSNRPQHF.

Comment on this clonotype: This may be a read error, as it is one base from a much larger clone. CDR3: CSVEDREDRRVYEQYF. The CDR3 coding sequence is TGCAGCGTTGAAGATCGGGAGGACAGGCGAGTCTACGAGCAGTACTTC. The chain has TRBV29-1 and TRBJ2-7; D may correspond to TRBD1 or TRBD2 (7 bases each). V was trimmed by 0 bases and J by 3 bases, leaving 18 bases between them. CDR3 size: 16 residues. The germline CDR1 and CDR2 sequences are SQVTM and ANQGSEA.

The sample holds many counts of this clonotype. A much larger clone differs by one base, so this may be a read error. This chain joins TRBV7-6 and TRBJ2-7; D perhaps matches TRBD1 (5 bases). Per the germline V gene, CDR1 is SGHVS and CDR2 is FNYEAQ. This CDR3 contains 14 residues. CDR3 loop: CASRFGSGQIEQYF. CDR3 bases: TGTGCCAGCCGCTTTGGGTCAGGACAAATCGAGCAGTACTTC.

This clonotype was seen at least ten times. The chain couples TRBV4-3 to TRBJ2-3, with D possibly TRBD1 on 6 matching bases. The CDR3 has 14 amino acids. The V gene's germline CDR1 is LGHNA and CDR2 YSLEER. The V gene lost 6 bases and the J gene lost 4 bases, with 14 bases spanning the gap. The CDR3 reads CASSIGGEADTQYF. CDR3 DNA: TGCGCCAGCAGTATAGGGGGTGAAGCAGATACGCAGTATTTT.

This clonotype occurred many times. The rearrangement joins TRBV7-9 to TRBJ2-7; D perhaps matches TRBD2 (6 bases). Between the trimmed V and J ends, which lost 6 bases and 0 bases, there was a span of 18 bases. The germline CDR1 and CDR2 sequences are SEHNR and FQNEAQ (reference sequence). CDR3 size: 16 residues. This CDR3 is CASRGSEGGNSYEQYF. In DNA, the CDR3 is TGTGCCAGCAGGGGCTCGGAGGGAGGAAACTCCTACGAGCAGTACTTC.

This clonotype was seen ten or more times. This chain connects TRBV18 to TRBJ2-3; 7 nucleotides line up with TRBD2. The CDR3 has 15 amino acids. Trimming removed 6 bases from V and 0 bases from J; junction bases left unmatched: 6. CDR1 is KGHSH and CDR2 is LQKENI in the germline V gene. CDR3 protein: CASSTLSGSTDTQYF. In nucleotides, the CDR3 is TGTGCCAGCTCTACACTTAGCGGGAGCACAGATACGCAGTATTTT.

Concerning this clonotype: A much larger clonotype is one base distant, so this may be a read error. The CDR3 ends on some other residue instead of the conserved phenylalanine or tryptophan, so this is likely a read error. The chain links TRBV28 to TRBJ1-1; D remains unclear. Germline V gene sequence: CDR1 MDHEN, CDR2 SYDVKM. CDR3 size: 14 residues. V lost 4 bases and J lost 3, with 12 bases in between. CDR3 protein: CASSSDIPDTEAFS. The CDR3 DNA follows: TGTGCCAGCAGTTCTGACATCCCGGACACTGAAGCTTTCTCT.

This clonotype came up many times. The chain couples TRBV12-3 or TRBV12-4 to TRBJ2-3; D not certain. This CDR3 region has 14 residues. Trimming left V 7 bases short and J 1 base short, with 12 bases between. CDR3 DNA: TGTGCCAGCACTGCCTCGGAACGCACAGATACGCAGTATTTT. Its translation: CASTASERTDTQYF.

This clonotype was counted only a few times. The chain carries TRBV5-4 and TRBJ2-3, with 9 bases that match TRBD2. Germline V lookup: CDR1 SGHNT, CDR2 YYREEE (reference sequence). V gave up 0 bases and J gave up 10 bases; unmatched junction bases: 12. This CDR3 is built from 16 residues. CDR3 amino acids: CASSLAGGRAPRAQYF. The DNA for the CDR3 is TGTGCCAGCAGCTTGGCCGGCGGGAGGGCCCCTAGGGCGCAGTATTTT.

There are many counts of this clonotype. This rearrangement joins TRBV20-1 to TRBJ2-7, with 8 bases matching TRBD2. Germline CDR1 reads DFQATT; CDR2 reads SNEGSKA (reference sequence). J gave up 4 bases and V 4 bases, and 15 bases lay outside the gene matches. CDR3 length: 16 amino acids. The CDR3 reads CSAMDGASGLNYEQYF. The CDR3 bases are TGCAGTGCTATGGATGGGGCTAGCGGGCTGAATTACGAGCAGTACTTC.

The chain uses TRBV29-1 and TRBJ2-1; a weak D match, TRBD1 (6 bases). Trimming left V 6 bases short and J 3 bases short, with 9 bases between. This CDR3 spans 12 amino acids. Germline assignment: CDR1 SQVTM and CDR2 ANQGSEA. The CDR3 region has the DNA TGCAGCGTCGGGACAAACTACAATGAGCAGTTCTTC. This encodes CSVGTNYNEQFF.

There are many counts of this clonotype. This chain links TRBV7-2 with TRBJ2-7, with D perhaps matching TRBD2 (6 bases). The CDR3 covers 14 residues. Trimming left V 7 bases short and J 3 bases short, with 16 bases between. Germline V lookup: CDR1 SGHTA, CDR2 FQGNSA. Here the CDR3 DNA reads TGTGCCAGCACCACGGGCGGGAAAGACTACGAGCAGTACTTC. Its translation: CASTTGGKDYEQYF.

This clonotype was seen at least ten times. The chain joins TRBV27 to TRBJ1-3, with 8 bases that match TRBD1. The trim removed 2 bases at V and 3 bases at J, leaving 6 bases unmatched. The CDR3 is 16 residues long. Germline assignment: CDR1 MNHEY and CDR2 SMNVEV (reference sequence). CDR3 bases: TGTGCCAGCAGTTTAAGAGGACAGGGACTTGGAAACACCATATATTTT. Translating it yields CASSLRGQGLGNTIYF.

This clonotype has ten or more counts. V usage is TRBV12-3 or TRBV12-4 and J usage is TRBJ2-5, with D unclear. This CDR3 has 13 residues. V was trimmed by 5 bases and J by 3 bases, leaving 10 bases between them. CDR3 in DNA: TGTGCCAGCAGTCCCACACTCAAAGAGACCCAGTACTTC. Encoded protein: CASSPTLKETQYF.

This clonotype was seen more than once but under ten times. The chain joins TRBV2 to TRBJ2-3; 12 bases agree with TRBD1. This CDR3 is 14 amino acids long. Germline V gene data show CDR1 as SNHLY and CDR2 as FYNNEI. Trimming took 7 bases from V and 5 from J; bases not matched to a gene: 4. CDR3 DNA sequence: TGTGCCAGCATGGGACAGGGGGCTGGAGATACGCAGTATTTT. Protein product: CASMGQGAGDTQYF.

This clonotype was observed many times. The chain recombines TRBV7-6 with TRBJ2-5; the D is unclear. CDR1 SGHVS and CDR2 FNYEAQ come from the germline V gene. This CDR3 has 14 residues. V was clipped by 2 bases and J by 1 base, with 8 bases between them. The CDR3 DNA reads TGTGCCAGCAGCTTAATAGAATTCCAAGAGACCCAGTACTTC. Protein: CASSLIEFQETQYF.

This clonotype has ten or more counts. This chain uses TRBV10-3 with TRBJ1-1; TRBD1 matches at 12 bases. Germline-derived CDR1 and CDR2 are ENHRY and SYGVKD. This CDR3 contains 16 residues. V dropped 0 bases and J dropped 7; count of bases not matched to a gene: 6. CDR3 protein: CAISESWDRGRGEAFF. The CDR3 DNA is TGTGCCATCAGTGAGTCTTGGGACAGGGGGCGAGGTGAAGCTTTCTTT.

This clonotype has at least ten counts. The chain employs TRBV6-1 and TRBJ2-7; TRBD2 matches at 10 bases. The V gene's germline CDR1 is MNHNS and CDR2 SASEGT. The CDR3 length is 14 residues. After removal of 8 bases from V and 0 bases from J, the junction contained 4 bases not matched to a gene. The CDR3 loop is CASQLAGDSYEQYF. CDR3 in DNA: TGTGCCAGCCAGCTAGCGGGGGACTCCTACGAGCAGTACTTC.

The chain joins TRBV11-1 to TRBJ2-3; tentatively, D is TRBD1 (6 bases). V was clipped by 7 bases and J by 2 bases, with 19 bases between them. Per the germline V gene, CDR1 is SGHAT and CDR2 is FQDESV (reference sequence). The CDR3 runs 16 residues. The CDR3 DNA sequence: TGTGCCAGCAACAAATACCTACAGGGTACCACAGATACGCAGTATTTT. Amino acid sequence: CASNKYLQGTTDTQYF.

This clonotype occurred a few times. This may be a read error: a much more frequent sequence differs by one nucleotide. The V and J genes are TRBV7-9 and TRBJ2-3; TRBD2 matches at 10 bases. CDR1 and CDR2 from the germline V gene are SEHNR and FQNEAQ (reference sequence). The CDR3 length is 17 residues. The V and J ends lost 8 bases and 0 bases, in that order; junction bases with no gene match: 11. The CDR3 protein is CASRERMTSGSTDTQYF. As DNA, the CDR3 is TGTGCCAGCCGCGAACGAATGACTAGCGGGAGCACAGATACGCAGTATTTT.

The genes are TRBV20-1 and TRBJ2-5, with no clear D. Germline CDR1 reads DFQATT; CDR2 reads SNEGSKA (reference sequence). The CDR3 is 13 residues long. V lost 4 bases and J 13 bases, leaving 22 bases between the germline ends. The CDR3 DNA sequence: TGCAGTGCTACCAACATAATACAAGAGACACGGTACTTC. Translated: CSATNIIQETRYF.

This clonotype was detected only a few times. The chain joins TRBV10-3 to TRBJ2-1; 14 bases map to TRBD2. V trimming: 2 bases; J trimming: 6 bases; junction bases outside the gene matches: 6. The germline V gene encodes CDR1 ENHRY and CDR2 SYGVKD. The CDR3 is 17 residues long. The CDR3 region is CAISEPGLAGVVNEQFF. DNA for the CDR3: TGTGCCATCAGTGAGCCGGGACTAGCGGGAGTAGTCAATGAGCAGTTCTTC.

The table lists this clonotype with many counts. This sequence joins TRBV7-9 and TRBJ2-4; no definite D call. V was cut by 2 bases and J by 10 bases, with 9 bases left in between. This CDR3 is 12 amino acids long. The V gene's germline CDR1 is SEHNR and CDR2 FQNEAQ (reference sequence). In DNA, the CDR3 is TGTGCCAGCAGCTTAAAGGATCGGATTCAGTACTTC. This encodes CASSLKDRIQYF.

About this clonotype itself: Possible read error: a much larger clone is one base away. CDR3 sequence reads: CASTTDLHNEQFF. The CDR3 DNA reads as TGTGCCAGCACCACGGACCTGCACAATGAGCAGTTCTTC. This rearrangement joins TRBV2 to TRBJ2-1; D is unresolved. Per the germline V gene, CDR1 is SNHLY and CDR2 is FYNNEI. The V end was cut by 7 bases, the J end by 5 bases, with 12 bases between. The CDR3 length is 13 residues. Full variable domain (missing parts from reference TRBV2 and TRBJ2-1): EPEVTQTPSHQVTQMGQEVILRCVPISNHLYFYWYRQILGQKVEFLVSFYNNEISEKSEIFDDQFSVERPDGSNFTLKIRSTKLEDSAMYFCASTTDLHNEQFFGPGTRLTVL.

This clonotype was seen many times. The chain uses TRBV20-1 and TRBJ2-7; D call uncertain. V lost 5 bases, J lost 1 base, and 6 bases lay in between. Germline loops: CDR1 DFQATT, CDR2 SNEGSKA (reference sequence). This CDR3 contains 11 residues. The CDR3 sequence is CSAGDSYEQYF. In nucleotides, the CDR3 is TGCAGTGCTGGGGATTCCTACGAGCAGTACTTC.

A few counts support this clonotype. This chain joins TRBV12-3 or TRBV12-4 and TRBJ2-3; D is uncertain. Deletions cut 0 bases from V and 2 bases from J, with 9 bases between. CDR3 length equals 15 residues. For the CDR3, the DNA is TGTGCCAGCAGTTTAGCTAGCTCGCCCACAGATACGCAGTATTTT. It is translated as CASSLASSPTDTQYF.